This T cell receptor (beta chain) was retrieved from a study of blood T cell repertoires in COVID-19. The wider study: COVID-19 samples from acute and convalescent phases originated in the United States, Italy and Spain. Sources were T cells, B-cell-depleted T cells, or PBMCs; the material itself was cDNA or gDNA.

The CDR3 runs 13 residues. Germline CDR1 MNHEY, CDR2 SVGAGI. The ends were cut back, 6 bases at V and 8 bases at J, with 16 bases in the middle. Methods used by the authors: For nucleated cells, counts were estimated from reference gene primer amplification. The protocol was immunoSEQ multiplex PCR, while the TCRdb copy is restricted to in-frame clones and leaves out a portion. V, J and clone size were drawn from that table, and D and trimming were deduced from the DNA. The repertoire includes about 200,000 clones, roughly 80% of them detected once, and about 7.4% sits in the top ten. Material for sequencing was peripheral blood. V gene TRBV6-5 combines with J gene TRBJ1-2, with D maybe TRBD1 (6 bases). This receptor was taken from a woman older than 75 with acute or convalescent COVID-19. CDR3 DNA sequence: TGTGCCAGCAGCGGGGGGGGCGCTGGGGGCTACACCTTC. Translating it yields CASSGGGAGGYTF.